These 10 T cell receptor beta chains share one sample of origin, sequenced in a study of cytomegalovirus exposure and HLA in healthy donors. In the PCR, 60 Vbeta and 13 Jbeta primers were used. Clones were read by immunoSEQ multiplex PCR, and TCRdb kept only the in-frame ones, dropping some. The sample lists over 60,000 clones; roughly 75% were seen once. Sequenced material: PBMCs. Receptors were obtained from a woman aged 25 to 39 in good health and CMV-seropositive.

This clone was seen only a few times. This chain links TRBV6-5 with TRBJ2-3; 10 nucleotides match TRBD2. The CDR3 has 15 residues. With 6 bases clipped from V and 2 bases from J, the junction kept 5 bases outside the gene matches. CDR1 and CDR2 from the germline V gene are MNHEY and SVGAGI. DNA of the CDR3: TGTGCCAGCAGCACCGGACTAGCGGACACAGATACGCAGTATTTT. This encodes CASSTGLADTDTQYF.

The chain combines TRBV29-1 with TRBJ2-1; TRBD1 aligns across 9 bases. The CDR3 has 14 residues. In germline, CDR1 is SQVTM, CDR2 ANQGSEA. The junction had 8 bases not matched to a gene; V was cut back by 4 bases and J by 7 bases. CDR3 in amino acids: CSVVGRQGVNEQFF. As DNA, the CDR3 is TGCAGCGTTGTGGGTCGACAGGGGGTGAATGAGCAGTTCTTC.

The chain is built from TRBV28 and TRBJ2-5, with 9 bases aligning to TRBD1. The better agreement between TRBJ2-7 and the DNA end casts doubt on the J call. The CDR3 sequence is 15 residues long. Germline V gene data show CDR1 as MDHEN and CDR2 as SYDVKM. The CDR3 reads CASSPPGQGTYEQYF. Written as DNA, the CDR3 is TGTGCCAGCAGCCCCCCCGGACAGGGGACCTACGAGCAGTACTTC.

In this sample, this clone turned up a few times. This rearrangement joins TRBV15 to TRBJ2-7; D is undetermined. Per the germline V gene, CDR1 is LNHNV and CDR2 is YYDKDF (reference sequence). CDR3 size: 13 residues. The germline V and J ends were trimmed by 0 bases and 6 bases, with 9 bases remaining between them. This CDR3 reads CATSRDRSFEQYF. CDR3 DNA sequence: TGTGCCACCAGCAGAGATAGAAGTTTCGAGCAGTACTTC.

The chain recombines TRBV27 with TRBJ1-6; TRBD1 might be the D (6 bases). Germline CDR1 reads MNHEY; CDR2 reads SMNVEV (reference sequence). The CDR3 consists of 11 residues. Trimming shortened V by 6 bases and J by 14 bases, and 11 bases separated the two germline ends. CDR3 region: CASRSQGSLHF. DNA for the CDR3: TGTGCCAGCAGATCACAGGGCTCCCTCCACTTT.

The gene calls are TRBV2 and TRBJ2-7; 8 bases are a match to TRBD1. Germline V gene lookup returns CDR1 SNHLY and CDR2 FYNNEI. Trimming cost V 7 bases and J 7 bases; bases outside gene matches: 9. This CDR3 contains 13 residues. The CDR3 DNA reads TGTGCCAGCACTAGGGACAGGCAAAGGGAGCAGTACTTC. This gives the protein CASTRDRQREQYF.

The J gene is TRBJ2-1, the V gene TRBV27; 8 positions agree with TRBD2. V lost 8 bases and J lost 16; bases outside the gene matches: 22. The CDR3 spans 15 residues. Germline loops: CDR1 MNHEY, CDR2 SMNVEV (reference sequence). The CDR3: CASLGFSGTTQRRFF. For the CDR3, the DNA is TGTGCCAGCTTGGGGTTTAGCGGGACCACCCAACGCCGATTCTTC.

V and J are TRBV4-3 and TRBJ2-7; 8 bases fit TRBD2. Germline CDR1 is LGHNA and CDR2 is YSLEER. This CDR3 is 15 amino acids long. V shed 1 base and J 4 bases; nucleotides not matched to a gene: 6. DNA of the CDR3: TGCGCCAGCAGCCAAGCGACCGGGAGGGCTTACGAGCAGTACTTC. Amino acid sequence: CASSQATGRAYEQYF.

The chain recombines TRBV4-2 with TRBJ1-2; 7 nucleotides agree with TRBD1. Germline V gives CDR1 LGHNA, CDR2 YNFKEQ. The CDR3 is 16 residues long. J lost 1 base, V lost 7 bases, and 12 bases had no gene match. The CDR3 region is CASTPDWDSLNYGYTF. The CDR3 DNA follows: TGTGCCAGCACTCCCGACTGGGACAGCCTTAACTATGGCTACACCTTC.

V and J are TRBV28 and TRBJ1-2; TRBD1 matches at 10 bases. The junction had 10 bases not matched to a gene; V was cut back by 7 bases and J by 2 bases. CDR1 and CDR2 (germline): MDHEN, SYDVKM. The CDR3 is 16 residues long. This chain's CDR3 is CASTSPDRGPNYGYTF. Here the CDR3 DNA reads TGTGCCAGCACCTCCCCTGACAGGGGGCCCAACTATGGCTACACCTTC.